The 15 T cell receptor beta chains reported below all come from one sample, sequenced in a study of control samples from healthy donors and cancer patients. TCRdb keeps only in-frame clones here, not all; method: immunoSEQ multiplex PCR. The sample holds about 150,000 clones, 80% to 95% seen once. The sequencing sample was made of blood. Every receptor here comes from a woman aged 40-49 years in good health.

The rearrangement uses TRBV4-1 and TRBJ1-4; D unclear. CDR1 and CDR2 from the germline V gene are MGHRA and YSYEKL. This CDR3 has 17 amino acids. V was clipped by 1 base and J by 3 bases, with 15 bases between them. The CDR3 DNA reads TGCGCCAGCAGCCAAGGGCGGCGGGGAGCGTCTAATGAAAAACTGTTTTTT. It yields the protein CASSQGRRGASNEKLFF.

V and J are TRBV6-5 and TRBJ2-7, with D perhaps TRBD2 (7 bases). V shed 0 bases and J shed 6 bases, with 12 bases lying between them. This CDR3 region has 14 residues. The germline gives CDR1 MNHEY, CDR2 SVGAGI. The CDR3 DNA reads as TGTGCCAGCAGTTACTCAGGGAGGGGGGGCGAGCAGTACTTC. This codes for CASSYSGRGGEQYF.

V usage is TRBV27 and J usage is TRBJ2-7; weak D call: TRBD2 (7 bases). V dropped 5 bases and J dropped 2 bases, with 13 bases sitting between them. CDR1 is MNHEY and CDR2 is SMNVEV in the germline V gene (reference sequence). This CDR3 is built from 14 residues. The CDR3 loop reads CASSLEGGPYEQYF. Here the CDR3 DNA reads TGTGCCAGCAGTCTAGAGGGGGGGCCCTACGAGCAGTACTTC.

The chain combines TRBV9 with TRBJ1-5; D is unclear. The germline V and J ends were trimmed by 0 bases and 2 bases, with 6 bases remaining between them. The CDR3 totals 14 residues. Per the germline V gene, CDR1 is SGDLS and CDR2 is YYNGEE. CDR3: CASSVGVGNQPQHF. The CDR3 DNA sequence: TGTGCCAGCAGCGTAGGGGTGGGCAATCAGCCCCAGCATTTT.

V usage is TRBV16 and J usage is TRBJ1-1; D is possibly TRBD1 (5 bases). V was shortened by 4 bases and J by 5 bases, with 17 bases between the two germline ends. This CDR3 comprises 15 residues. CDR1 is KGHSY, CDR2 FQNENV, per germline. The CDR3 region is CASSLNGRGGTEAFF. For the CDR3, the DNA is TGTGCCAGCAGCCTCAATGGAAGGGGCGGTACTGAAGCTTTCTTT.

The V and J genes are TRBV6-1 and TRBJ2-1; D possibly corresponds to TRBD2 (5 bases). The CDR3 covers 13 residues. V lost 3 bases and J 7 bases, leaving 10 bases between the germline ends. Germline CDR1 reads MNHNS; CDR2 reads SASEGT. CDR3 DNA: TGTGCCAGCAGTGATATACCGGGGAATGAGCAGTTCTTC. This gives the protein CASSDIPGNEQFF.

The CDR3 DNA follows: TGTGCCAGCAGCCCGGGACTCGCCCCCTCCGAGCAGTACTTC. Encoded protein: CASSPGLAPSEQYF. This chain links TRBV7-2 with TRBJ2-7; weak D call: TRBD2 (6 bases). This CDR3 spans 14 amino acids. V was cut by 5 bases and J by 6 bases, with 17 bases left in between. The V gene's germline CDR1 is SGHTA and CDR2 FQGNSA.

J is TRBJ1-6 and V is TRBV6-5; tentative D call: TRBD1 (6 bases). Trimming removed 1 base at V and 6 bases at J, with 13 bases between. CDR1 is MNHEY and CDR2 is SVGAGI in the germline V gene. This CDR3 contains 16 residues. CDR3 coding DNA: TGTGCCAGCAGTTACTTCAGGGGCGATGGTAATTCACCCCTCCACTTT. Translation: CASSYFRGDGNSPLHF.

This CDR3 is CASSVGGVTQYF. CDR3 DNA: TGTGCCAGCAGTGTGGGGGGGGTGACCCAGTACTTC. V gene TRBV25-1 combines with J gene TRBJ2-5; 7 positions match TRBD2. Germline V CDR1 and CDR2: MGHDK, SYGVNS. This CDR3 is built from 12 residues. Unmatched junction bases numbered 3, after V lost 4 bases and J lost 7 bases. Full variable domain (rest looked up from reference TRBV25-1 and TRBJ2-5): EADIYQTPRYLVIGTGKKITLECSQTMGHDKMYWYQQDPGMELHLIHYSYGVNSTEKGDLSSESTVSRIRTEHFPLTLESARPSHTSQYLCASSVGGVTQYFGPGTRLLVL.

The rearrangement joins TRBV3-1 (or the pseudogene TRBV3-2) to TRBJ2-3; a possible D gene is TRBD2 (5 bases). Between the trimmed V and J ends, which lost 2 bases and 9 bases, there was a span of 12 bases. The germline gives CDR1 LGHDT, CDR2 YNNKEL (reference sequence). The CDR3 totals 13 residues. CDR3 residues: CASSQRGLATQYF. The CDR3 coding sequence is TGTGCCAGCAGCCAACGCGGACTGGCAACGCAGTATTTT.

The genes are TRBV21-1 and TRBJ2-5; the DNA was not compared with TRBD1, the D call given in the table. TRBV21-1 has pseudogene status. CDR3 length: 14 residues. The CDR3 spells CASSKGTGRETQYF. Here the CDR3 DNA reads TGTGCCAGCAGCAAAGGGACAGGGCGAGAGACCCAGTACTTC.

CDR3 amino acids: CASSQDRTSGGSAADTQYF. CDR3 DNA sequence: TGTGCCAGCAGCCAAGATAGGACTAGCGGGGGCTCGGCCGCAGATACGCAGTATTTT. The chain combines TRBV14 with TRBJ2-3; TRBD2 matches 13 bases. V lost 0 bases to trimming and J lost 4 bases; unmatched junction nucleotides: 10. Looked up from germline, CDR1 is SGHDN and CDR2 is FVKESK. The length of the CDR3 is 19 residues. The full variable domain, its missing parts supplied by reference TRBV14 and TRBJ2-3, is EAGVTQFPSHSVIEKGQTVTLRCDPISGHDNLYWYRRVMGKEIKFLLHFVKESKQDESGMPNNRFLAERTGGTYSTLKVQPAELEDSGVYFCASSQDRTSGGSAADTQYFGPGTRLTVL.

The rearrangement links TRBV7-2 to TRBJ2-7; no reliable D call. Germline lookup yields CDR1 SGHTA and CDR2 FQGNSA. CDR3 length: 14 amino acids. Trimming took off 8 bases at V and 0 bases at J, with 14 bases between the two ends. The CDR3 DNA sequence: TGTGCCAGCGTTGCCCCTCGTCCCTCCTACGAGCAGTACTTC. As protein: CASVAPRPSYEQYF.

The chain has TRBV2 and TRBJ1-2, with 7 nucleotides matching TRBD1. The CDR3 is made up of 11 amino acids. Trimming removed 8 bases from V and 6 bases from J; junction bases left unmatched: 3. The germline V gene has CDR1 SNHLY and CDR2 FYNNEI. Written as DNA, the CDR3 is TGTGCCAGCGACAGGGCCGATGGCTACACCTTC. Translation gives CASDRADGYTF.

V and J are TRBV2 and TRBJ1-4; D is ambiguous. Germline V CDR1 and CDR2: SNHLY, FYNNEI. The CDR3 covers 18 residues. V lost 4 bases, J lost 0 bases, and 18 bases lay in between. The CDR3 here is CASSVPRNDHATNEKLFF. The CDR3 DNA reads TGTGCCAGCAGTGTACCACGGAACGATCATGCAACTAATGAAAAACTGTTTTTT.